A single sample gave rise to the 6 T cell receptor beta chains below, sequenced in a study of OX40 agonist ivuxolimab in advanced cancers. Profiling relied on immunoSEQ multiplex PCR, and the TCRdb table lists in-frame clones only, not all of them. This sample has more than 30,000 clones; 80% to 90% occur once, and the top ten carry roughly 29%. Sample: CD4+ or CD8+ T cells sorted from blood, taken in a trial of the OX40 agonist ivuxolimab. Receptors were obtained from an adult with an advanced solid tumor such as melanoma, head and neck, liver or kidney cancer.

This chain connects TRBV5-4 to TRBJ2-2, with D maybe TRBD2 (5 bases). Germline V gene sequence: CDR1 SGHNT, CDR2 YYREEE (reference sequence). This CDR3 is 16 amino acids long. The V and J ends lost 1 base and 7 bases respectively, with 17 bases between them. The CDR3 coding sequence is TGTGCCAGCAGCTTGCTCTCCTGGGGAGTGGGCGGGGAGCTGTTTTTT. Its protein is CASSLLSWGVGGELFF.

In this sample, this clone turned up once. CDR3 loop: CASSLVGRQPQHF. In DNA form, the CDR3 reads TGTGCCAGCAGTTTGGTGGGGAGACAGCCCCAGCATTTT. The chain links TRBV28 to TRBJ1-5; D remains ambiguous. The germline gives CDR1 MDHEN, CDR2 SYDVKM. CDR3 length: 13 amino acids. V was shortened by 3 bases and J by 7 bases, with 10 bases between the two germline ends.

V is TRBV27 and J is TRBJ2-7; 9 positions match TRBD2. The ends lost 0 bases at V and 4 bases at J; junction bases unmatched: 4. The CDR3 extends over 15 amino acids. Looked up from germline, CDR1 is MNHEY and CDR2 is SMNVEV (reference sequence). CDR3: CASSLSSGSGYEQYF. DNA of the CDR3: TGTGCCAGCAGTTTATCTAGCGGGAGTGGTTACGAGCAGTACTTC.

V usage is TRBV7-2 and J usage is TRBJ2-5; the D is unclear. The CDR3 runs to 13 residues. The germline CDR1 and CDR2 sequences are SGHTA and FQGNSA. Deletions cut 3 bases from V and 2 bases from J, with 7 bases between. The CDR3 sequence: CASSLAMQETQYF. Written as DNA, the CDR3 is TGTGCCAGCAGCTTGGCAATGCAAGAGACCCAGTACTTC. Filled out from reference TRBV7-2 and TRBJ2-5, the complete variable domain reads GAGVSQSPSNKVTEKGKDVELRCDPISGHTALYWYRQSLGQGLEFLIYFQGNSAPDKSGLPSDRFSAERTGGSVSTLTIQRTQQEDSAVYLCASSLAMQETQYFGPGTRLLVL.

This chain joins TRBV29-1 and TRBJ2-1; TRBD2 aligns across 11 bases. Per germline, CDR1 SQVTM and CDR2 ANQGSEA. Trimming removed 3 bases from V and 7 bases from J; junction bases left unmatched: 2. This CDR3 has 13 amino acids. CDR3 in amino acids: CSVDSGRGNEQFF. The CDR3 coding sequence is TGCAGCGTTGATAGCGGGAGGGGGAATGAGCAGTTCTTC.

The gene calls are TRBV20-1 and TRBJ2-3, with D unclear. The germline CDR1 and CDR2 sequences are DFQATT and SNEGSKA (reference sequence). This CDR3 is 10 amino acids long. V was cut by 6 bases and J by 7 bases, with 8 bases left in between. CDR3 in amino acids: CSATAHTQYF. The CDR3 region has the DNA TGCAGTGCCACGGCCCATACGCAGTATTTT.